Each of the 23 T cell receptor beta chains below was sequenced from the same sample in a study of T cell repertoires in cytomegalovirus infection. Their recognized antigens are unknown. From the reads, TCRdb called clonotypes with MiXCR, one entry per CDR3 protein. This sample has about 280,000 distinct CDR3 sequences; roughly a fifth occur once, and the top ten carry about 21%. Material: cultured PBMCs, obtained from culture after CMV antigen stimulation. The receptors were gathered from a human donor in good health (CMV status not recorded). Some clones in this sample may be carry-over from other donors' samples.

This rearrangement joins TRBV24-1 to TRBJ1-5; tentatively, D is TRBD1 (6 bases). This CDR3 has 14 amino acids. V was clipped by 4 bases and J by 7 bases, with 13 bases between them. Germline V gene data show CDR1 as KGHDR and CDR2 as SFDVKD. The CDR3 reads CATSDPEGGQPQHF. The CDR3 nucleotides read TGTGCCACCAGTGACCCGGAGGGGGGACAGCCCCAGCATTTT.

V gene TRBV10-3 combines with J gene TRBJ2-7, with D possibly matching TRBD1 (6 bases). The germline gives CDR1 ENHRY, CDR2 SYGVKD. Trimming took off 4 bases at V and 2 bases at J, with 12 bases between the two ends. This CDR3 region has 14 residues. As DNA, the CDR3 is TGTGCCATCAGTGGGGCAGGGGTACCCTACGAGCAGTACGTC. It is translated as CAISGAGVPYEQYV.

A word on this clonotype: A much larger clone differs from this one at a single base, so this may be a read error. The chain uses TRBV27 and TRBJ2-3; D not resolved. CDR3 length: 14 amino acids. The V end lost 6 bases, the J end lost 1 base, and 11 bases lay between the germline ends. Germline CDR1 reads MNHEY; CDR2 reads SMNVEV (reference sequence). The CDR3 loop is CASRRRIGTDTQYF. The CDR3 DNA follows: TGTGCCAGCAGACGTCGGATAGGCACAGATACGCAGTATTTT.

The chain is built from TRBV27 and TRBJ1-2, with TRBD1 matching over 7 bases. V gave up 5 bases and J gave up 8 bases; unmatched junction bases: 8. Germline CDR1 is MNHEY and CDR2 is SMNVEV (reference sequence). The CDR3 extends over 13 amino acids. The CDR3 DNA follows: TGTGCCAGCAGTACCAGACAGGGTTGGGGCTACACCTTC. It codes for CASSTRQGWGYTF.

The sample holds many counts of this clonotype. The rearrangement uses TRBV7-2 and TRBJ2-3; D not resolved. The CDR3 totals 13 residues. Per the germline V gene, CDR1 is SGHTA and CDR2 is FQGNSA. Trimming took off 3 bases at V and 4 bases at J, with 8 bases between the two ends. CDR3 coding DNA: TGTGCCAGCAGCTTTAGGGCGGCAGATACGCAGTATTTT. This gives the protein CASSFRAADTQYF.

This clonotype was counted only a few times. The chain links TRBV6-6 to TRBJ1-2; 8 bases map to TRBD1. V lost 7 bases, J lost 6 bases, and 10 bases stayed unmatched. CDR1 is MNHNY, CDR2 SVGAGI, per germline (reference sequence). The CDR3 covers 14 residues. Written as DNA, the CDR3 is TGTGCCAGCACAAGAGACAGGGGCATACATGGCTACACCTTC. Protein sequence: CASTRDRGIHGYTF.

The chain has TRBV4-1 and TRBJ2-3, with 8 bases lining up with TRBD2. The J segment lost 6 bases and the V segment lost 0 bases, leaving 8 bases of the junction unmatched. This CDR3 is built from 16 residues. Germline V lookup: CDR1 MGHRA, CDR2 YSYEKL. CDR3 bases: TGCGCCAGCAGCCAAGAGGTAACGGGAGGGCCCGATACGCAGTATTTT. It encodes CASSQEVTGGPDTQYF.

This clonotype occurred a few times. The V and J genes are TRBV4-2 and TRBJ1-2; D might be TRBD1 (6 bases). The germline gives CDR1 LGHNA, CDR2 YNFKEQ. The CDR3 extends over 17 amino acids. Trimming removed 0 bases from V and 5 bases from J, with 19 bases in between. CDR3: CASSQDWQGPTRYGYTF. DNA for the CDR3: TGTGCCAGCAGCCAAGATTGGCAGGGGCCGACAAGGTATGGCTACACCTTC.

This clonotype occurred a few times. This chain joins TRBV7-9 and TRBJ2-1; 7 bases map to TRBD2. With V trimmed by 3 bases and J by 8 bases, 7 bases remained unmatched. Germline CDR1 SEHNR, CDR2 FQNEAQ (reference sequence). The CDR3 length is 14 residues. Here the CDR3 reads CASSLAGEVDEQFF. In nucleotides, the CDR3 is TGTGCCAGCAGCTTGGCGGGAGAAGTAGATGAGCAGTTCTTC.

V is TRBV7-8 and J is TRBJ1-5; possible D gene TRBD1, 5 bases. The germline V gene encodes CDR1 SGHVS and CDR2 FQNEAQ. There are 16 residues in the CDR3. Trimming removed 5 bases from V and 1 base from J, with 15 bases in between. CDR3: CASSIGTVGSNQPQHF. In DNA, the CDR3 is TGTGCCAGCAGCATCGGGACGGTAGGGAGCAATCAGCCCCAGCATTTT.

As for this clonotype: At one of its ends the junction is not consistent with the germline gene, which may arise from a read error. The chain employs TRBV7-2 and TRBJ2-1, with 10 bases lining up with TRBD2. Germline V gene data show CDR1 as SGHTA and CDR2 as FQGNSA. This CDR3 region has 12 residues. The CDR3 is CASSLGGTSVTF. Here the CDR3 DNA reads TGTGCCAGCAGCTTAGGAGGGACTAGCGTCACCTTC.

This clonotype has just a few counts. The chain combines TRBV7-9 with TRBJ2-3; 11 nucleotides align to TRBD2. V was clipped by 5 bases and J by 6 bases; unmatched bases: 10. The CDR3 contains 16 residues. The germline CDR1 and CDR2 sequences are SEHNR and FQNEAQ (reference sequence). For the CDR3, the DNA is TGTGCCAGCAGCACCGCCACTAGCGGGAGTTTGGATACGCAGTATTTT. This encodes CASSTATSGSLDTQYF.

A few counts support this clonotype. CDR3 sequence reads: CASSVYREANEKLFF. The CDR3 nucleotides are TGTGCCAGCAGCGTATACCGGGAAGCTAATGAAAAACTGTTTTTT. The V and J genes are TRBV9 and TRBJ1-4; no definite D call. The germline V gene has CDR1 SGDLS and CDR2 YYNGEE. The CDR3 length is 15 residues. With 1 base removed from V and 3 bases from J, the gap between germline ends came to 10 bases.

This chain links TRBV7-8 with TRBJ2-7; 9 bases fit TRBD1. The germline CDR1 and CDR2 sequences are SGHVS and FQNEAQ. With V trimmed by 4 bases and J by 7 bases, 8 bases remained unmatched. This CDR3 is built from 14 residues. This chain's CDR3 is CASSSWTGAVEQYF. The CDR3 DNA reads TGTGCCAGCAGCTCTTGGACAGGGGCAGTGGAGCAGTACTTC.

V gene TRBV10-3 combines with J gene TRBJ2-7, with TRBD2 identical over 8 bases. Trimming at V came to 6 bases and at J to 7 bases, leaving 5 bases not matched to a gene. CDR3 length: 12 residues. The germline CDR1 and CDR2 sequences are ENHRY and SYGVKD. The CDR3 sequence: CAISGGVLEQYF. In DNA form, the CDR3 reads TGTGCCATCAGCGGGGGGGTTCTAGAGCAGTACTTC.

A few counts support this clonotype. This sequence joins TRBV18 and TRBJ2-4, with no clear D. V dropped 5 bases and J dropped 1 base, with 21 bases sitting between them. The CDR3 is 18 residues long. The germline V gene encodes CDR1 KGHSH and CDR2 LQKENI. The CDR3: CASSTNPLERTAKNIQYF. Written as DNA, the CDR3 is TGTGCCAGCTCAACGAATCCTTTAGAGAGGACGGCCAAAAACATTCAGTACTTC. The entire variable domain, with the rest obtained from reference TRBV18 and TRBJ2-4, is as follows: NAGVMQNPRHLVRRRGQEARLRCSPMKGHSHVYWYRQLPEEGLKFMVYLQKENIIDESGMPKERFSAEFPKEGPSILRIQQVVRGDSAAYFCASSTNPLERTAKNIQYFGAGTRLSVL.

The sample holds a few counts of this clonotype. The J gene is TRBJ2-7, the V gene TRBV20-1; 7 bases are shared with TRBD2. Germline values: CDR1 DFQATT, CDR2 SNEGSKA (reference sequence). J lost 1 base, V lost 0 bases, and 3 bases had no gene match. This CDR3 spans 14 amino acids. CDR3 DNA: TGCAGTGCTAGAGATCCTAGCGGTTCCTACGAGCAGTACGTC. This gives the protein CSARDPSGSYEQYV.

In this sample, this clonotype turned up many times. The J gene is TRBJ2-1, the V gene TRBV12-3 or TRBV12-4; 9 nucleotides align to TRBD1. V trimming: 5 bases; J trimming: 2 bases; junction bases outside the gene matches: 13. This CDR3 has 18 residues. CDR3 amino acids: CASSPNRGLDLTYNEQFF. Here the CDR3 DNA reads TGTGCCAGCAGTCCCAACAGGGGGCTGGACCTAACCTACAATGAGCAGTTCTTC.

This clonotype was observed a few times. The chain uses TRBV19 and TRBJ2-7; no reliable D call. Trimming left V 4 bases short and J 5 bases short, with 15 bases between. The V gene's germline CDR1 is LNHDA and CDR2 SQIVND (reference sequence). The CDR3 is made up of 14 amino acids. CDR3 bases: TGTGCCAGTAGTACGACGGGTATTTGGGACGAGCAGTACTTC. Its translation is CASSTTGIWDEQYF.

At least ten counts were recorded for this clonotype. The chain uses TRBV7-2 and TRBJ2-1, with a weak D call TRBD2 (5 bases). Trimming shortened V by 5 bases and J by 7 bases, and 24 bases separated the two germline ends. Germline V gene lookup returns CDR1 SGHTA and CDR2 FQGNSA. This CDR3 region has 17 residues. The CDR3 reads CASSPNEGPLGVNEQFF. DNA of the CDR3: TGTGCCAGCAGCCCTAATGAGGGCCCACTAGGAGTAAATGAGCAGTTCTTC.

The chain recombines TRBV27 with TRBJ2-1; the D is unclear. Deletions cut 4 bases from V and 0 bases from J, with 7 bases between. The CDR3 consists of 14 residues. The germline CDR1 and CDR2 sequences are MNHEY and SMNVEV (reference sequence). In DNA form, the CDR3 reads TGTGCCAGCAGTTGGATGAGCTCCTACAATGAGCAGTTCTTC. Its translation is CASSWMSSYNEQFF.

V is TRBV20-1 and J is TRBJ2-1, with 13 bases aligning to TRBD2. Looked up from germline, CDR1 is DFQATT and CDR2 is SNEGSKA (reference sequence). The CDR3 is 15 amino acids. V lost 3 bases and J lost 7; bases outside the gene matches: 6. The CDR3 DNA reads as TGCAGTGCTAGTCAGCCGGGACTAGCGGGGAATGAGCAGTTCTTC. Translation gives CSASQPGLAGNEQFF.

This clonotype was picked up many times. The V gene is TRBV7-9, the J gene TRBJ2-5; D might be TRBD1 (6 bases). Looked up from germline, CDR1 is SEHNR and CDR2 is FQNEAQ (reference sequence). V was shortened by 2 bases and J by 2 bases, with 12 bases between the two germline ends. This CDR3 has 15 amino acids. The CDR3 bases are TGTGCCAGCAGCTTAATGCGGACAGCGCAAGAGACCCAGTACTTC. The encoded protein is CASSLMRTAQETQYF. Full variable domain (missing parts from reference TRBV7-9 and TRBJ2-5): DTGVSQNPRHKITKRGQNVTFRCDPISEHNRLYWYRQTLGQGPEFLTYFQNEAQLEKSRLLSDRFSAERPKGSFSTLEIQRTEQGDSAMYLCASSLMRTAQETQYFGPGTRLLVL.